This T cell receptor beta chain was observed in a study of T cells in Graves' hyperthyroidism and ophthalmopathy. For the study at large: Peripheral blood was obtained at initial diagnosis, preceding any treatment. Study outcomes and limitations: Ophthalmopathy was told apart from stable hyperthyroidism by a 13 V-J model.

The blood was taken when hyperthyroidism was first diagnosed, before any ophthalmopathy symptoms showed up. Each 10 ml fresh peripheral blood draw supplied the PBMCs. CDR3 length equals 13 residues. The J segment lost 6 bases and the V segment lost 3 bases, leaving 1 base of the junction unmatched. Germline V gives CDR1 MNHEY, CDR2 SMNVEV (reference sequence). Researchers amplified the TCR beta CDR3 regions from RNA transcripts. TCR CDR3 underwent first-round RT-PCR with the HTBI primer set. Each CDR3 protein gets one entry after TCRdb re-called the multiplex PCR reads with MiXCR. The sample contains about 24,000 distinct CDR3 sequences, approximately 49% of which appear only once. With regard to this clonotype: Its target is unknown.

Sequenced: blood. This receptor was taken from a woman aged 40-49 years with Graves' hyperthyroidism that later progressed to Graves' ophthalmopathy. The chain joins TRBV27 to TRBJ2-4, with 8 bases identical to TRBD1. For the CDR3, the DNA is TGTGCCAGCAGTTTCGGACAGGGAAACATTCAGTACTTC. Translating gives CASSFGQGNIQYF.